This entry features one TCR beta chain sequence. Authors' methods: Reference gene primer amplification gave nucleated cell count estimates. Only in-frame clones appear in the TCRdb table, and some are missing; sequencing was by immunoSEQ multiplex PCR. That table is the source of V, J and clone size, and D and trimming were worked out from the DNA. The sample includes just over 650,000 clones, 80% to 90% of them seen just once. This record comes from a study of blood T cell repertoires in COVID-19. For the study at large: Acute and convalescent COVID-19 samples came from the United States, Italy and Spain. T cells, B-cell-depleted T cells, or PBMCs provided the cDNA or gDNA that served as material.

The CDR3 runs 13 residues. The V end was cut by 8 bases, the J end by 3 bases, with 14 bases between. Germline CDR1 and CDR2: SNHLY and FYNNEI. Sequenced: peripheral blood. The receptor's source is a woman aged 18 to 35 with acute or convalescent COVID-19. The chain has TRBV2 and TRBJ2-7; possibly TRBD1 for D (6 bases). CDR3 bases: TGTGCCAGCCAACAGGGTCAGAGCTACGAGCAGTACTTC. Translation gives CASQQGQSYEQYF.